This T cell receptor (beta chain) was documented in a study of T-cell memory formation after mild COVID-19 (dated by TCRdb to the early 2020s). With respect to the entire study: TCR sequence clusters from the two donors were found to be largely donor specific. Two young, previously healthy adult volunteers made up the cohort, one male and one female. Longitudinal TCRalpha and TCRbeta repertoire sequencing tracked T-cell clones expanding and contracting after mild COVID-19 in two donors. Points the paper makes about the study in general: The study covered only a couple of mild cases, and larger cohorts including severe cases with pre-infection samples were considered necessary. The second-wave clones that peaked on day 37 were not confirmed to be SARS-CoV-2 specific. The detection of some responding clones in pre-infection memory suggests that pre-existing cross-reactive memory T cells joined the SARS-CoV-2 response. Contracting CD4+ clones turned up mainly in the CM and EM memory subsets, whereas EMRA was where CD8+ clones were enriched. Clones contracting from day 15 to 85 had balanced CD4/CD8 phenotypes, while a second wave expanding from day 15 to 37 was biased towards CD4+.

Details on this clonotype: Its antigen is unknown. No quality values exist for individual bases; no much larger clone is one base distant.

CDR1 SGHAT and CDR2 FQNNGV are derived from the germline V gene. The CDR3, cysteine through phenylalanine, is 15 amino acids long. CDR3 DNA only is kept here, 45 bases in frame from base 1. V loses 4 bases of germline sequence and J loses 5 bases, and the interval between the two ends is 17 bases. Sequenced on an Illumina NovaSeq 6000. TCRalpha and TCRbeta cDNA libraries were constructed by 5'RACE with constant-segment primers, with sample barcodes and unique molecular identifiers being introduced. RNA was extracted from every sample with Trizol reagent. The libraries were amplified in two PCR steps, and the second step added a second sample barcode and Illumina TruSeq adapters. Sequencing of the libraries was done on an Illumina NovaSeq, producing 2 x 150 bp paired-end reads. The published analysis was carried out like this. With migec v1.2.7, reads were demultiplexed and then collapsed into UMI-guided consensus sequences. Using mixcr v2.1.11, UMI consensuses were aligned to TRA and TRB V and J templates and then assembled into clonotypes. Expanded or contracted clonotypes were those called significant by both edgeR and NoisET, with noise models trained on biological replicates. For edgeR calls, a false discovery rate-adjusted p below 0.01 and a log2 fold-change threshold of 1 were applied. As an exploratory analysis of dynamics, max-normalized trajectories of the 1000 most abundant clonotypes were examined with PCA combined with hierarchical clustering. The CD4 or CD8 phenotype of responding clones was assigned using the separately sequenced CD4+ and CD8+ repertoires. TCRdb passed the public sequencing reads through fastp at Q25 and MiXCR, retaining productive beta sequences. When rows share a CDR3 protein, they turn into one entry using the most common DNA and genes. The V and J calls and clone size are TCRdb's, not the authors'. The sample profile shows roughly 550,000 distinct CDR3 sequences; over 20% of them were found once. 9.5% to 15% of the sample lies in the top ten.

Ficoll-Paque density gradient centrifugation was the method used to isolate PBMCs. The chain joins TRBV11-2 to TRBJ2-5, and possibly TRBD1, on 6 matching bases. The sequenced material came from PBMCs or a T cell subset sorted from them (not recorded which). The source of this sequence is an adult woman who had mild COVID-19 (a few samples of this study predate the infection). The sample titles of this study are shuffled in the database, so cell type and time point are left out; the donor was told from shared clones. The CDR3 protein is CASSSNSGQTETQYF. In nucleotides, the sequence is TGTGCCAGCAGCTCAAACTCGGGACAAACGGAGACCCAGTACTTC.